The 26 T cell receptor beta chains below come from one sample, sequenced in a study of CD8+ T cells in alopecia areata. RNA extraction and reverse transcription yielded cDNA as sequencing template. The method was immunoSEQ multiplex PCR; TCRdb's version includes in-frame clones alone and lacks a portion of them. The sample lists 150,000 to 200,000 clones, roughly 60% occurring once. Treatment noted: oral pan-JAK inhibitor, 5-10 mg twice daily. Material: CD4+ T cells sorted from blood, obtained at week 24, from a patient treated with tofacitinib. All receptors derive from a human donor with alopecia areata.

This sequence joins TRBV7-3 and TRBJ2-2; TRBD1 aligns across 10 bases. Germline CDR1 SGHTA, CDR2 FQGTGA. Trimming took 4 bases from V and 7 from J; bases not matched to a gene: 9. The CDR3 is 16 residues long. CDR3 protein: CASSSRQGAQIGELFF. The DNA for the CDR3 is TGTGCCAGCAGCTCGAGACAGGGGGCGCAAATCGGGGAGCTGTTTTTT.

The V and J genes are TRBV15 and TRBJ1-1; 8 nucleotides align to TRBD1. With V trimmed by 1 base and J by 1 base, 2 bases remained unmatched. Per germline, CDR1 LNHNV and CDR2 YYDKDF (reference sequence). This CDR3 region has 15 residues. For the CDR3, the DNA is TGTGCCACCAGCAGAGTCGGGACAGGGAACACTGAAGCTTTCTTT. Translation: CATSRVGTGNTEAFF.

The CDR3 DNA reads as TGTGCCAGCAGTGAAGCGCTTCTGGGACAGCCCCAGCATTTT. Translating it yields CASSEALLGQPQHF. The J gene is TRBJ1-5, the V gene TRBV2; D ambiguous. The CDR3 runs to 14 residues. V was cut by 0 bases and J by 7 bases, with 10 bases left in between. Per the germline V gene, CDR1 is SNHLY and CDR2 is FYNNEI.

The chain carries TRBV6-5 and TRBJ2-5; 9 bases fit TRBD2. The V gene end was trimmed by 6 bases and the J gene end by 5 bases; junction bases not matched to a gene: 4. This CDR3 spans 13 amino acids. The germline V gene encodes CDR1 MNHEY and CDR2 SVGAGI. The CDR3 spells CASRGLAGETQYF. CDR3 sequence (DNA): TGTGCCAGCAGGGGACTAGCAGGCGAGACCCAGTACTTC.

The rearrangement links TRBV29-1 to TRBJ1-1, with TRBD1 matching over 9 bases. The junction had 11 bases not matched to a gene; V was cut back by 6 bases and J by 6 bases. CDR1 and CDR2 (germline): SQVTM, ANQGSEA. The CDR3 has 14 residues. CDR3 sequence: CSVRPGQGGAEAFF. CDR3 in DNA: TGCAGCGTCCGCCCGGGACAGGGTGGGGCTGAAGCTTTCTTT. The variable domain in full, completed from reference TRBV29-1 and TRBJ1-1, reads SAVISQKPSRDICQRGTSLTIQCQVDSQVTMMFWYRQQPGQSLTLIATANQGSEATYESGFVIDKFPISRPNLTFSTLTVSNMSPEDSSIYLCSVRPGQGGAEAFFGQGTRLTVV.

This clone has at least ten counts. The rearrangement joins TRBV27 to TRBJ2-7, with 9 positions matching TRBD1. In germline, CDR1 is MNHEY, CDR2 SMNVEV (reference sequence). The CDR3 has 15 residues. V lost 4 bases, J lost 7 bases, and 11 bases stayed unmatched. The CDR3 loop reads CASSSQGARLREQYF. The CDR3 coding sequence is TGTGCCAGCAGTTCACAGGGGGCGCGACTACGGGAGCAGTACTTC.

This clone was detected only a few times. Other nucleotide sequences in the sample specify the same CDR3. This chain links TRBV7-2 with TRBJ2-2, with 7 nucleotides matching TRBD1. Germline assignment: CDR1 SGHTA and CDR2 FQGNSA. The CDR3 totals 14 residues. J lost 4 bases, V lost 2 bases, and 1 base had no gene match. This CDR3 reads CASSLRGRTGELFF. In nucleotides, the CDR3 is TGTGCCAGCAGCTTAAGGGGGCGCACCGGGGAGCTGTTTTTT.

This clone was observed a handful of times. This sequence joins TRBV6-6 and TRBJ2-3; 10 bases map to TRBD1. The germline V gene has CDR1 MNHNY and CDR2 SVGAGI (reference sequence). After removal of 3 bases from V and 1 base from J, the junction contained 4 bases not matched to a gene. This CDR3 contains 16 residues. The CDR3 loop reads CASSYSGTGGTDTQYF. For the CDR3, the DNA is TGTGCCAGCAGTTATTCCGGGACAGGGGGCACAGATACGCAGTATTTT.

The chain carries TRBV7-2 and TRBJ2-7, with 8 bases lining up with TRBD1. Germline CDR1 and CDR2: SGHTA and FQGNSA. Trimming cost V 5 bases and J 7 bases; bases outside gene matches: 10. The CDR3 sequence is 14 residues long. The CDR3 here is CASSPGQGELEQYF. CDR3 DNA: TGTGCCAGCAGCCCAGGACAGGGAGAGCTAGAGCAGTACTTC.

This clone showed up just a few times. V gene TRBV29-1 combines with J gene TRBJ1-1; tentative D call: TRBD1 (6 bases). The CDR3 length is 16 residues. The V gene lost 3 bases and the J gene lost 0 bases, with 17 bases spanning the gap. Germline V lookup: CDR1 SQVTM, CDR2 ANQGSEA. DNA for the CDR3: TGCAGCGTTGACACCCCCCTACAGGGACTGAACACTGAAGCTTTCTTT. Its translation is CSVDTPLQGLNTEAFF.

The rearrangement joins TRBV10-3 to TRBJ2-3; possible D gene TRBD2, 5 bases. V dropped 6 bases and J dropped 4 bases, with 14 bases sitting between them. The CDR3 contains 14 residues. Per the germline V gene, CDR1 is ENHRY and CDR2 is SYGVKD. DNA of the CDR3: TGTGCCATCAGCAATCTAGCCGGGTCAGATACGCAGTATTTT. Translated: CAISNLAGSDTQYF.

The chain is built from TRBV6-5 and TRBJ1-6; D might be TRBD1 (5 bases). This CDR3 region has 15 residues. Looked up from germline, CDR1 is MNHEY and CDR2 is SVGAGI. Trimming removed 0 bases from V and 12 bases from J, with 15 bases in between. CDR3 loop: CASSYSETATQPLHF. The CDR3 region has the DNA TGTGCCAGCAGTTACTCGGAGACAGCTACCCAACCCCTCCACTTT.

This chain connects TRBV30 to TRBJ1-2; 7 nucleotides line up with TRBD1. CDR3 length equals 16 residues. The germline CDR1 and CDR2 sequences are GTSNPN and SVGIG (reference sequence). Trimming removed 0 bases from V and 4 bases from J; junction bases left unmatched: 11. This CDR3 is CAWSVQGDQGVYGYTF. CDR3 bases: TGTGCCTGGAGTGTACAAGGTGACCAGGGGGTCTATGGCTACACCTTC.

The genes are TRBV10-3 and TRBJ2-7; TRBD1 matches 7 bases. The length of the CDR3 is 14 residues. With 8 bases clipped from V and 0 bases from J, the junction kept 7 bases outside the gene matches. CDR1 and CDR2 (germline): ENHRY, SYGVKD. CDR3 nucleotide sequence: TGTGCCATCGCAGACAGGGCGAGCTCCTACGAGCAGTACTTC. This translates into CAIADRASSYEQYF.

The V gene is TRBV29-1, the J gene TRBJ1-1; D is possibly TRBD1 (6 bases). The CDR3 extends over 15 amino acids. CDR1 and CDR2 from the germline V gene are SQVTM and ANQGSEA. Deletions cut 7 bases from V and 1 base from J, with 19 bases between. CDR3 in DNA: TGCAGCGCCCAAGGGGTTGGCAGGGGGAACACTGAAGCTTTCTTT. Amino acids: CSAQGVGRGNTEAFF.

The chain recombines TRBV4-3 with TRBJ1-1; TRBD1 is a possible D gene (6 bases). The germline gives CDR1 LGHNA, CDR2 YSLEER. The length of the CDR3 is 13 residues. Trimming took off 3 bases at V and 8 bases at J, with 13 bases between the two ends. This CDR3 is CASSHVETGEAFF. The CDR3 coding sequence is TGCGCCAGCAGCCACGTTGAAACAGGGGAAGCTTTCTTT.

This chain uses TRBV2 with TRBJ2-7; D might be TRBD1 or TRBD2, each matching 5 bases. Germline CDR1 SNHLY, CDR2 FYNNEI. V was cut by 6 bases and J by 4 bases, with 13 bases left in between. This CDR3 has 13 amino acids. The CDR3 region has the DNA TGTGCCAGCAGCGCTCGGGGCCGGTACGAGCAGTACTTC. It translates to CASSARGRYEQYF.

This clone was counted a few times. The genes are TRBV5-4 and TRBJ1-4, with TRBD1 matching 8 bases. Trimming took 4 bases from V and 10 from J; bases not matched to a gene: 6. Germline V gene lookup returns CDR1 SGHNT and CDR2 YYREEE (reference sequence). The CDR3 totals 13 residues. The CDR3 region has the DNA TGTGCCAGCAGCGAAGGACAGGGTGGAAAACTGTTTTTT. Protein sequence: CASSEGQGGKLFF.

There are a few counts of this clone. The chain joins TRBV29-1 to TRBJ2-3; TRBD2 agrees at 10 bases. Germline V lookup: CDR1 SQVTM, CDR2 ANQGSEA. The V gene end was trimmed by 2 bases and the J gene end by 2 bases; junction bases not matched to a gene: 10. The CDR3 has 17 amino acids. Here the CDR3 reads CSVEQEGLAANTDTQYF. CDR3 nucleotides: TGCAGCGTTGAACAGGAAGGACTAGCGGCTAACACAGATACGCAGTATTTT.

The chain is built from TRBV30 and TRBJ2-2; tentative D call: TRBD2 (5 bases). The CDR3 runs 15 residues. V lost 2 bases and J 5 bases, leaving 15 bases between the germline ends. Germline V gene lookup returns CDR1 GTSNPN and CDR2 SVGIG (reference sequence). The chain's CDR3 is CAWSIDIRGTGELFF. The DNA for the CDR3 is TGTGCCTGGAGTATAGACATCAGAGGGACCGGGGAGCTGTTTTTT.

V and J are TRBV6-1 and TRBJ1-6; 7 nucleotides agree with TRBD1. The CDR3 runs to 15 residues. Germline assignment: CDR1 MNHNS and CDR2 SASEGT. J gave up 6 bases and V 5 bases, and 7 bases lay outside the gene matches. CDR3 amino acids: CASSSGQARNSPLHF. The CDR3 nucleotides read TGTGCCAGCAGTTCCGGACAGGCCCGTAATTCACCCCTCCACTTT.

This clone was found a few times. This chain links TRBV6-1 with TRBJ1-5; 7 positions agree with TRBD1. Germline V gene sequence: CDR1 MNHNS, CDR2 SASEGT. The junction had 2 bases not matched to a gene; V was cut back by 4 bases and J by 5 bases. This CDR3 has 13 residues. CDR3 in amino acids: CASSAQGDQPQHF. The CDR3 nucleotides read TGTGCCAGCAGTGCTCAGGGGGATCAGCCCCAGCATTTT.

This clone has only a few counts. Other DNA sequences from this sample encode an identical CDR3 as well. This chain links TRBV29-1 with TRBJ1-1; D uncertain. V was cut by 5 bases and J by 1 base, with 8 bases left in between. The CDR3 spans 12 residues. Germline V CDR1 and CDR2: SQVTM, ANQGSEA. The CDR3 sequence is CSVRPGNTEAFF. The CDR3 nucleotides are TGCAGCGTTCGCCCAGGGAACACTGAAGCTTTCTTT.

This clone was found a few times. CDR3 nucleotides: TGTGCCAGCAGTGAACAGGGGATTTGGACCGGGGAGCTGTTTTTT. It encodes CASSEQGIWTGELFF. J is TRBJ2-2 and V is TRBV2, with a tentative D call TRBD1 (6 bases). The germline gives CDR1 SNHLY, CDR2 FYNNEI. V lost 2 bases, J lost 5 bases, and 12 bases lay in between. This CDR3 has 15 amino acids.

The chain has TRBV30 and TRBJ1-3; D possibly corresponds to TRBD1 (6 bases). Germline V gene sequence: CDR1 GTSNPN, CDR2 SVGIG (reference sequence). V was pared by 1 base and J by 6 bases, with 13 bases between. This CDR3 comprises 14 residues. DNA for the CDR3: TGTGCCTGGAGTGGAAAACAGGGCATAAACACCATATATTTT. Translating it yields CAWSGKQGINTIYF.

This clone was found a few times. The V call is TRBV9, the J call TRBJ2-7, with 13 bases that match TRBD2. CDR3 length: 16 residues. Germline CDR1 SGDLS, CDR2 YYNGEE. The V and J ends lost 2 bases and 1 base, in that order; junction bases with no gene match: 3. CDR3 protein: CASSVGTSGESYEQYF. CDR3 DNA: TGTGCCAGCAGCGTCGGGACTAGCGGGGAATCCTACGAGCAGTACTTC.